This entry lists 23 T cell receptor beta chains sequenced from one sample in a study of PD-1 blockade in classical Hodgkin lymphoma. Only in-frame clones appear in the TCRdb table, and some are missing; sequencing was by immunoSEQ multiplex PCR. The sample carries around 50,000 clones, roughly 80% recorded once. Time point specified: cycle 4 day 1 (C4D1), after 6 weeks of nivolumab. Brentuximab vedotin exposure varied, and every patient relapsed after autologous stem cell transplantation. The input for sequencing was peripheral blood mononuclear cells (PBMCs), taken before the fourth cycle of nivolumab. Every receptor here comes from a human donor with classical Hodgkin lymphoma.

The V gene is TRBV7-2, the J gene TRBJ2-1; D gene ambiguous. Looked up from germline, CDR1 is SGHTA and CDR2 is FQGNSA. The CDR3 is made up of 13 amino acids. V dropped 2 bases and J dropped 10 bases, with 12 bases sitting between them. The CDR3 DNA sequence: TGTGCCAGCAGCTTAATGTCGTCTAGAGAGCAGTTCTTC. Protein product: CASSLMSSREQFF.

The chain has TRBV11-2 and TRBJ1-3; D not certain. This CDR3 is 16 amino acids long. V dropped 1 base and J dropped 1 base, with 11 bases sitting between them. Germline V gene data show CDR1 as SGHAT and CDR2 as FQNNGV. The CDR3 bases are TGTGCCAGCAGCTTAGGATGGGATTCATCTGGAAACACCATATATTTT. Its translation: CASSLGWDSSGNTIYF.

This sequence joins TRBV6-5 and TRBJ1-1; TRBD1 aligns across 8 bases. Germline V gene sequence: CDR1 MNHEY, CDR2 SVGAGI. The ends lost 4 bases at V and 1 base at J; junction bases unmatched: 8. The CDR3 length is 16 residues. This chain's CDR3 is CASSSPGQGGNTEAFF. The CDR3 DNA reads as TGTGCCAGCAGTTCCCCCGGACAGGGCGGGAACACTGAAGCTTTCTTT.

The V gene is TRBV9, the J gene TRBJ1-5; TRBD1 agrees at 9 bases. Germline CDR1 reads SGDLS; CDR2 reads YYNGEE. The CDR3 is made up of 14 amino acids. V trimming: 3 bases; J trimming: 6 bases; junction bases outside the gene matches: 4. The CDR3 bases are TGTGCCAGCAGCGCAGGGACAGGGTTTCAGCCCCAGCATTTT. Translating it yields CASSAGTGFQPQHF.

The chain is built from TRBV29-1 and TRBJ2-7; no clear D gene. V gave up 4 bases and J gave up 1 base, with 20 bases separating them. Germline assignment: CDR1 SQVTM and CDR2 ANQGSEA. CDR3 size: 16 residues. This CDR3 reads CSVVPRTGSVSYEQYF. The CDR3 coding sequence is TGCAGCGTTGTGCCCCGAACCGGGTCTGTGTCCTACGAGCAGTACTTC.

The genes are TRBV11-2 and TRBJ1-2; a possible D gene is TRBD1 (6 bases). Per germline, CDR1 SGHAT and CDR2 FQNNGV. The CDR3 totals 15 residues. Trimming pared 5 bases from V and 4 bases from J, leaving 17 bases between. CDR3 in DNA: TGTGCCAGCAGCGCCCCTAAGGGCAGGGGCTATGGCTACACCTTC. Translation: CASSAPKGRGYGYTF.

On this clone: The same CDR3 is also encoded by other DNA sequences in this sample. This rearrangement joins TRBV7-3 to TRBJ2-5, with D possibly matching TRBD2 (6 bases). CDR3 length: 14 amino acids. V was clipped by 5 bases and J by 2 bases, with 12 bases between them. Germline assignment: CDR1 SGHTA and CDR2 FQGTGA. The CDR3: CASSPTGLQETQYF. The DNA of the CDR3 is TGTGCCAGCAGCCCGACGGGACTGCAAGAGACCCAGTACTTC.

The gene calls are TRBV27 and TRBJ2-2, with 9 bases lining up with TRBD1. V dropped 6 bases and J dropped 4; count of bases not matched to a gene: 9. Germline V CDR1 and CDR2: MNHEY, SMNVEV (reference sequence). The CDR3 is 16 amino acids. The CDR3 reads CASSVRGQGTTGELFF. The CDR3 DNA reads as TGTGCCAGCAGCGTACGGGGACAGGGAACCACCGGGGAGCTGTTTTTT.

This chain links TRBV7-6 with TRBJ1-5; perhaps TRBD1 as D (5 bases). V lost 5 bases, J lost 9 bases, and 20 bases lay in between. CDR1 is SGHVS, CDR2 FNYEAQ, per germline. The CDR3 runs 15 residues. DNA of the CDR3: TGTGCCAGCAGCCCCCGGGGGGTCGGGCTTGGGCCCCAGCATTTT. This encodes CASSPRGVGLGPQHF.

V is TRBV7-6 and J is TRBJ1-1; D gene uncertain. Trimming pared 2 bases from V and 2 bases from J, leaving 6 bases between. The CDR3 spans 13 residues. The germline V gene has CDR1 SGHVS and CDR2 FNYEAQ. CDR3 DNA: TGTGCCAGCAGCTTACAGGTTAACACTGAAGCTTTCTTT. As protein: CASSLQVNTEAFF.

The CDR3 nucleotides read TGCGCCACCACGGATAGGCTAGCGGGCTACAATGAGCAGTTCTTC. This translates into CATTDRLAGYNEQFF. The chain uses TRBV5-1 and TRBJ2-1, with 8 positions matching TRBD2. CDR1 is SGHRS and CDR2 is YFSETQ in the germline V gene. J lost 3 bases, V lost 9 bases, and 11 bases had no gene match. This CDR3 is 15 amino acids long.

This sequence joins TRBV15 and TRBJ2-1, with TRBD2 identical over 12 bases. The CDR3 spans 16 residues. V shed 3 bases, J shed 8 bases, and the junction held 8 bases outside the gene matches. Germline V gives CDR1 LNHNV, CDR2 YYDKDF (reference sequence). The DNA of the CDR3 is TGTGCCACCAGCAGCAAACTAGCGGGAGGATTTTATGAGCAGTTCTTC. It specifies CATSSKLAGGFYEQFF.

V is TRBV5-1 and J is TRBJ2-7, with TRBD2 as a possible D gene (5 bases). Looked up from germline, CDR1 is SGHRS and CDR2 is YFSETQ. The CDR3 is made up of 13 amino acids. Trimming removed 3 bases from V and 7 bases from J, with 14 bases in between. This chain's CDR3 is CASSYWSPGEQYF. Here the CDR3 DNA reads TGCGCCAGCAGCTATTGGTCCCCGGGGGAGCAGTACTTC.

The genes are TRBV2 and TRBJ2-3, with TRBD1 matching 8 bases. Germline CDR1 reads SNHLY; CDR2 reads FYNNEI. There are 17 residues in the CDR3. V trimming: 8 bases; J trimming: 0 bases; junction bases outside the gene matches: 13. The CDR3 sequence: CASRFFQGALSTDTQYF. DNA for the CDR3: TGTGCCAGCCGATTCTTCCAGGGGGCCTTAAGCACAGATACGCAGTATTTT.

The gene calls are TRBV13 and TRBJ2-4; D possibly matches TRBD1 or TRBD2 (5 bases each). This CDR3 contains 17 residues. Germline V lookup: CDR1 PRHDT, CDR2 FYEKMQ (reference sequence). Trimming pared 6 bases from V and 0 bases from J, leaving 18 bases between. This CDR3 is CASRRRADTLAKNIQYF. The DNA for the CDR3 is TGTGCCAGCAGACGGCGGGCGGACACATTAGCCAAAAACATTCAGTACTTC.

The chain combines TRBV18 with TRBJ1-5; 8 bases are shared with TRBD1. The V gene's germline CDR1 is KGHSH and CDR2 LQKENI. CDR3 size: 16 residues. V gave up 3 bases and J gave up 4 bases; unmatched junction bases: 8. CDR3 amino acids: CASSPVGQGINQPQHF. In DNA, the CDR3 is TGTGCCAGCTCACCCGTCGGACAGGGCATTAATCAGCCCCAGCATTTT.

The V gene is TRBV5-6, the J gene TRBJ2-1, with unresolved D. Trimming pared 3 bases from V and 7 bases from J, leaving 17 bases between. The CDR3 has 15 residues. CDR1 SGHDT and CDR2 YYEEEE come from the germline V gene. The CDR3 sequence: CASSSRAYNWNEQFF. CDR3 coding DNA: TGTGCCAGCAGCTCCCGGGCCTATAATTGGAATGAGCAGTTCTTC.

V and J are TRBV7-2 and TRBJ2-7; D perhaps matches TRBD2 (6 bases). V was pared by 4 bases and J by 1 base, with 8 bases between. This CDR3 region has 13 residues. Per germline, CDR1 SGHTA and CDR2 FQGNSA. The CDR3 sequence is CASSWTISYEQYF. The CDR3, as DNA: TGTGCCAGCAGCTGGACTATTTCCTACGAGCAGTACTTC.

J is TRBJ2-3 and V is TRBV4-3; D perhaps matches TRBD2 (6 bases). Germline values: CDR1 LGHNA, CDR2 YSLEER. The CDR3 length is 16 residues. V gave up 4 bases and J gave up 7 bases, with 21 bases separating them. CDR3 residues: CASSPQAGLAPYTQYF. For the CDR3, the DNA is TGCGCCAGCAGCCCTCAGGCGGGACTGGCTCCGTATACGCAGTATTTT.

This chain uses TRBV7-2 with TRBJ1-4; D is undetermined. V lost 3 bases and J lost 7, with 6 bases in between. Looked up from germline, CDR1 is SGHTA and CDR2 is FQGNSA. The CDR3 loop spans 12 amino acids. The CDR3 protein is CASSFRGEKLFF. The CDR3 nucleotides read TGTGCCAGCAGCTTTCGGGGTGAAAAACTGTTTTTT.

The chain combines TRBV27 with TRBJ2-7, with D hard to call. Germline V gene data show CDR1 as MNHEY and CDR2 as SMNVEV (reference sequence). This CDR3 spans 15 amino acids. Trimming left V 1 base short and J 4 bases short, with 14 bases between. The CDR3 sequence is CASSLFGRLVYEQYF. The CDR3 region has the DNA TGTGCCAGCAGTTTATTTGGCAGGCTGGTGTACGAGCAGTACTTC.

The CDR3 spells CASRGELAKNIQYF. CDR3 nucleotide sequence: TGTGCCAGTCGGGGAGAGTTAGCCAAAAACATTCAGTACTTC. The chain joins TRBV28 to TRBJ2-4; possible D gene TRBD2, 5 bases. The CDR3 covers 14 residues. V lost 9 bases and J 0 bases, leaving 12 bases between the germline ends. Germline V CDR1 and CDR2: MDHEN, SYDVKM.

The rearrangement links TRBV7-9 to TRBJ2-1, with 10 bases that match TRBD2. This CDR3 has 18 residues. The germline CDR1 and CDR2 sequences are SEHNR and FQNEAQ (reference sequence). V lost 3 bases to trimming and J lost 7 bases; unmatched junction nucleotides: 15. CDR3 in amino acids: CASSFLDYSGRRRNEQFF. Written as DNA, the CDR3 is TGTGCCAGCAGCTTCCTAGATTATAGCGGGAGGCGAAGAAATGAGCAGTTCTTC.